This T cell receptor (beta chain) was sequenced for a study of beta chain features in type 1 diabetes. The CDR3 runs 11 residues. V gave up 2 bases and J gave up 11 bases, with 10 bases separating them. Germline V lookup: CDR1 SGHDT, CDR2 YYEEEE. Reverse transcription of all isolated RNA meant that expressed TCRB transcripts were sequenced. Clones were read by immunoSEQ multiplex PCR, and TCRdb kept only the in-frame ones, dropping some. The sample has 310,000 or so clones; around 9.7% are singletons. For this clone: Its specificity is unknown.

Overall study results and limits: In every one of the four CD4+ subsets, TCRB CDR3s were moderately but significantly shorter in Type 1 diabetes patients. Relative to healthy donors, patients appeared to have naive, central memory and Treg TCRB repertoires that were more similar. Diminished insertions and augmented deletions at VDJ junctions characterized type 1 diabetes patients.

Each of the CD4+ naive, central memory, regulatory and stem cell-like memory populations was sorted via CD45RO/CCR7/CD25/CD127/CD95/CD27. Sequencing was carried out using central memory CD4+ T cells from blood. The clonotype was recovered from a man aged 30 to 45 with type 1 diabetes. J is TRBJ1-1 and V is TRBV5-6; D not resolved. In DNA, the CDR3 is TGTGCCAGCAGCTTCGGGGAGGGCGCTTTCTTT. Translated, it gives CASSFGEGAFF.